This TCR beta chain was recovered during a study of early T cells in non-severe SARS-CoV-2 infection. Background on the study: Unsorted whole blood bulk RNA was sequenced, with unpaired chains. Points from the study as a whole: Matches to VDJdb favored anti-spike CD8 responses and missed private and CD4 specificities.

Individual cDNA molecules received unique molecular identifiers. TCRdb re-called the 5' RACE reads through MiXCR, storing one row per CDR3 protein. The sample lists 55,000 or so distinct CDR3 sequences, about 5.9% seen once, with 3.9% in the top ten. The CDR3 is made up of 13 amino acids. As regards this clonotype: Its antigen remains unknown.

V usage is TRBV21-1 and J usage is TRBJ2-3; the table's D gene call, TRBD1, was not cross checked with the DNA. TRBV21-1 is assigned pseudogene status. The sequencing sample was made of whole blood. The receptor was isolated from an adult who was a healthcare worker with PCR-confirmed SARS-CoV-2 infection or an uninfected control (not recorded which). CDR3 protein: CASSLKGGDTQYF. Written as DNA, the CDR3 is TGTGCCAGCAGCCTCAAGGGGGGAGATACGCAGTATTTT.